This T cell receptor (beta chain) was documented in a study of OX40 agonist ivuxolimab in advanced cancers. Method: immunoSEQ multiplex PCR; TCRdb's copy keeps in-frame clones and lacks some. The sample contains approximately 80,000 clones, about 89% of which appear only once. The sample was CD4+ or CD8+ T cells sorted from blood, taken in a trial of the OX40 agonist ivuxolimab. The source is an adult with an advanced solid tumor such as melanoma, head and neck, liver or kidney cancer.

The CDR3 protein is CASSLGGGGYSNQPQHF. CDR3 DNA: TGTGCCAGCAGTTTAGGAGGAGGCGGGTATAGCAATCAGCCCCAGCATTTT. V is TRBV28 and J is TRBJ1-5, with no clear D. V lost 2 bases and J 0 bases, leaving 14 bases between the germline ends. Germline CDR1 is MDHEN and CDR2 is SYDVKM. The CDR3 is 17 amino acids.